This passage covers 22 T cell receptor beta chains from one sample sequenced in a study of blood T cell repertoires in COVID-19. The method was immunoSEQ multiplex PCR; TCRdb's version includes in-frame clones alone and lacks a portion of them. The profile shows 300,000 or so clones, 80% to 90% of them singletons. The sequenced material came from peripheral blood. The receptor source for this set is a woman in her fifties or sixties with acute or convalescent COVID-19.

This sequence joins TRBV3-1 (or the pseudogene TRBV3-2) and TRBJ1-2; D call uncertain. Germline CDR1 LGHDT, CDR2 YNNKEL (reference sequence). The CDR3 is 15 amino acids. Trimming took 6 bases from V and 4 from J, leaving 18 bases between them. The DNA of the CDR3 is TGTGCCAGCAGGCCGAACGCGGCTTCCGCCTATGGCTACACCTTC. Encoded protein: CASRPNAASAYGYTF.

This clone was found once. The chain uses TRBV6-1 and TRBJ2-3, with 9 nucleotides matching TRBD2. The V and J ends lost 1 base and 6 bases, in that order; junction bases with no gene match: 14. CDR3 length: 18 amino acids. Germline CDR1 is MNHNS and CDR2 is SASEGT. CDR3 region: CASSEVQVGAGGFDTQYF. The CDR3 DNA follows: TGTGCCAGCAGTGAAGTACAAGTCGGAGCGGGGGGATTTGATACGCAGTATTTT.

The genes are TRBV2 and TRBJ1-1; a weak D match, TRBD1 (5 bases). Trimming pared 3 bases from V and 0 bases from J, leaving 17 bases between. The CDR3 has 17 amino acids. Germline V gives CDR1 SNHLY, CDR2 FYNNEI. CDR3 protein: CASSDPKGQNMNTEAFF. The CDR3 nucleotides read TGTGCCAGCAGTGACCCTAAGGGGCAGAACATGAACACTGAAGCTTTCTTT.

The chain has TRBV6-5 and TRBJ1-2; the match to TRBD1 covers 7 bases. The V gene end was trimmed by 2 bases and the J gene end by 6 bases; junction bases not matched to a gene: 3. The V gene's germline CDR1 is MNHEY and CDR2 SVGAGI. The CDR3 is 13 amino acids. The CDR3 nucleotides are TGTGCCAGCAGTTACGAGCAGGGGGATGGCTACACCTTC. This translates into CASSYEQGDGYTF.

The chain employs TRBV6-5 and TRBJ2-3; 8 bases match TRBD1. CDR1 MNHEY and CDR2 SVGAGI come from the germline V gene. V shed 7 bases and J 5 bases; nucleotides not matched to a gene: 8. The CDR3 contains 14 residues. CDR3 nucleotides: TGTGCCAGCACGGGGCAGGGGGCCGGAGATACGCAGTATTTT. As protein: CASTGQGAGDTQYF.

J is TRBJ1-2 and V is TRBV12-3 or TRBV12-4; no clear D gene. Trimming cost V 6 bases and J 4 bases, with 9 bases left between them. The CDR3 covers 12 residues. This chain's CDR3 is CASSPPLYGYTF. Written as DNA, the CDR3 is TGTGCCAGCAGCCCCCCCCTCTATGGCTACACCTTC.

This clone is a singleton in its sample. The rearrangement links TRBV5-5 to TRBJ1-5, with a tentative D call TRBD1 (6 bases). Trimming cost V 6 bases and J 5 bases, with 18 bases left between them. Germline V lookup: CDR1 SGHKS, CDR2 YYEKEE (reference sequence). CDR3 length: 15 amino acids. CDR3 nucleotides: TGTGCCAGCAAGCAAGGCGACAGGAGATATCAGCCCCAGCATTTT. Translated, it gives CASKQGDRRYQPQHF.

This clone was counted a single time. The chain links TRBV5-1 to TRBJ2-1; the match to TRBD1 covers 9 bases. The V and J ends lost 6 bases and 2 bases, in that order; junction bases with no gene match: 6. Germline V CDR1 and CDR2: SGHRS, YFSETQ. CDR3 length: 15 residues. The CDR3 spells CASISGTGPYNEQFF. DNA for the CDR3: TGCGCCAGCATATCCGGGACAGGGCCCTACAATGAGCAGTTCTTC.

The chain combines TRBV6-1 with TRBJ2-3; 9 nucleotides line up with TRBD2. V lost 3 bases and J lost 6; bases outside the gene matches: 13. This CDR3 has 17 amino acids. Germline V lookup: CDR1 MNHNS, CDR2 SASEGT. The CDR3 DNA sequence: TGTGCCAGCAGTGAGCTCCCGTTAGCGGGGGTCGTGGATACGCAGTATTTT. Translating gives CASSELPLAGVVDTQYF.

This chain links TRBV6-2 or TRBV6-3 with TRBJ2-5, with D hard to call. The germline V gene has CDR1 MNHEY and CDR2 SVGEGT. The CDR3 runs 16 residues. V was clipped by 6 bases and J by 0 bases, with 17 bases between them. CDR3 in DNA: TGTGCCAGCAGCTCATTTCGAATAGAGGACCAAGAGACCCAGTACTTC. Translation: CASSSFRIEDQETQYF.

The J gene is TRBJ1-6, the V gene TRBV15; D uncertain. The length of the CDR3 is 14 residues. Trimming left V 0 bases short and J 10 bases short, with 10 bases between. The V gene's germline CDR1 is LNHNV and CDR2 YYDKDF (reference sequence). The CDR3 nucleotides read TGTGCCACCAGCAGAGAGGAGGAGATGTCACCCCTCCACTTT. Encoded protein: CATSREEEMSPLHF.

The chain combines TRBV7-2 with TRBJ1-3; D uncertain. V was pared by 2 bases and J by 0 bases, with 8 bases between. The CDR3 runs 15 residues. From germline, CDR1 is SGHTA and CDR2 FQGNSA. CDR3 in amino acids: CASSLRGISGNTIYF. DNA for the CDR3: TGTGCCAGCAGCTTACGCGGCATCTCTGGAAACACCATATATTTT.

V gene TRBV7-2 combines with J gene TRBJ2-7; 8 nucleotides agree with TRBD1. Germline V CDR1 and CDR2: SGHTA, FQGNSA. CDR3 length equals 14 residues. Trimming took 5 bases from V and 5 from J; bases not matched to a gene: 8. The CDR3 DNA sequence: TGTGCCAGCAGCATAGACAGGGGTTGGGACGAGCAGTACTTC. Translating it yields CASSIDRGWDEQYF.

The genes are TRBV13 and TRBJ2-3; tentative D call: TRBD2 (5 bases). The V end lost 0 bases, the J end lost 6 bases, and 10 bases lay between the germline ends. CDR3 length equals 14 residues. From germline, CDR1 is PRHDT and CDR2 FYEKMQ (reference sequence). The CDR3 bases are TGTGCCAGCAGCTTAGGGGCGGGTCTGGATACGCAGTATTTT. It is translated as CASSLGAGLDTQYF. Looking up the rest from reference TRBV13 and TRBJ2-3 gives the full variable domain: AAGVIQSPRHLIKEKRETATLKCYPIPRHDTVYWYQQGPGQDPQFLISFYEKMQSDKGSIPDRFSAQQFSDYHSELNMSSLELGDSALYFCASSLGAGLDTQYFGPGTRLTVL.

The chain is built from TRBV6-4 and TRBJ2-2; 7 bases are a match to TRBD2. V was clipped by 5 bases and J by 5 bases; unmatched bases: 11. The CDR3 is 16 residues long. Germline V gene sequence: CDR1 MRHNA, CDR2 SNTAGT. The CDR3 is CASSPPREGLTGELFF. The CDR3, as DNA: TGTGCCAGCAGTCCCCCGAGGGAGGGATTGACCGGGGAGCTGTTTTTT.

V usage is TRBV9 and J usage is TRBJ2-1; 7 nucleotides match TRBD1. After removal of 4 bases from V and 4 bases from J, the junction contained 11 bases not matched to a gene. The CDR3 consists of 16 residues. Germline CDR1 is SGDLS and CDR2 is YYNGEE. CDR3 sequence (DNA): TGTGCCAGCAGCTTTCCTCTGACAGGGATGTACAATGAGCAGTTCTTC. It translates to CASSFPLTGMYNEQFF.

The chain recombines TRBV6-2 or TRBV6-3 with TRBJ2-2; 7 bases line up with TRBD2. V shed 4 bases, J shed 5 bases, and the junction held 7 bases outside the gene matches. Germline loops: CDR1 MNHEY, CDR2 SVGEGT. This CDR3 is 15 amino acids long. The CDR3 DNA reads as TGTGCCAGCAGTTCCGGGACTACTTTAACCGGGGAGCTGTTTTTT. Protein: CASSSGTTLTGELFF.

The chain employs TRBV6-5 and TRBJ2-5, with a possible D match to TRBD2 (7 bases). The CDR3 is 15 residues long. Germline V gene data show CDR1 as MNHEY and CDR2 as SVGAGI. V lost 5 bases, J lost 5 bases, and 18 bases lay in between. Here the CDR3 reads CASSLWGGAAETQYF. The CDR3 nucleotides read TGTGCCAGCAGTCTATGGGGGGGGGCGGCTGAGACCCAGTACTTC.

The CDR3 DNA is TGCGCCAGCAGCTTGACTCCCACAGCGAACACTGAAGCTTTCTTT. Amino acid sequence: CASSLTPTANTEAFF. The chain joins TRBV5-1 to TRBJ1-1; D uncertain. Germline CDR1 SGHRS, CDR2 YFSETQ. The CDR3 sequence is 15 residues long. V lost 1 base to trimming and J lost 1 base, with 11 bases between them.

The J gene is TRBJ2-5, the V gene TRBV9; D remains unclear. The CDR3 is made up of 14 amino acids. The V gene lost 0 bases and the J gene lost 1 base, with 7 bases spanning the gap. Germline V lookup: CDR1 SGDLS, CDR2 YYNGEE. CDR3 residues: CASSVGRLQETQYF. The CDR3, as DNA: TGTGCCAGCAGCGTAGGGAGACTCCAAGAGACCCAGTACTTC.

Worth noting for this clone: The same CDR3 arises from other DNA sequences in this sample as well. The V and J genes are TRBV5-1 and TRBJ1-3; D not resolved. This CDR3 spans 14 amino acids. The V and J ends lost 4 bases and 0 bases respectively, with 8 bases between them. Looked up from germline, CDR1 is SGHRS and CDR2 is YFSETQ. The CDR3 sequence is CASSGGSSGNTIYF. CDR3 in DNA: TGCGCCAGCAGCGGCGGCAGCTCTGGAAACACCATATATTTT.

CDR3 coding DNA: TGTGCCAGCAGCTTAGCTTGGGGGCAGCATGGCTACACCTTC. This translates into CASSLAWGQHGYTF. This rearrangement joins TRBV7-2 to TRBJ1-2, with D perhaps matching TRBD1 (6 bases). Germline V gene data show CDR1 as SGHTA and CDR2 as FQGNSA. V lost 0 bases and J 6 bases, leaving 11 bases between the germline ends. CDR3 size: 14 residues.